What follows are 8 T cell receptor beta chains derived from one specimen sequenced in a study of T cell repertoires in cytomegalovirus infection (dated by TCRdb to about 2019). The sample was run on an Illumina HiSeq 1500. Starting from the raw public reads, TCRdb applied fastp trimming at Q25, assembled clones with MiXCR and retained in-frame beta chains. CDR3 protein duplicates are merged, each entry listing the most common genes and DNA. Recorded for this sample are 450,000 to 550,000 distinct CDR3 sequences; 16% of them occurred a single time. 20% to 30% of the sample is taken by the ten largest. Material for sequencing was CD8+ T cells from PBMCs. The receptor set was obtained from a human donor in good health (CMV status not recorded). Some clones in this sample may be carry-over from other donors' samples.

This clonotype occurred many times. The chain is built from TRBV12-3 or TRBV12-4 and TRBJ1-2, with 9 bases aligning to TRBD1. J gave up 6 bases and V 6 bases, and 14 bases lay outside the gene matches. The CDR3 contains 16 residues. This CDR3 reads CASSPANRGRTDGYTF. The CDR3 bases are TGTGCCAGCAGCCCGGCCAACAGGGGGCGCACAGATGGCTACACCTTC.

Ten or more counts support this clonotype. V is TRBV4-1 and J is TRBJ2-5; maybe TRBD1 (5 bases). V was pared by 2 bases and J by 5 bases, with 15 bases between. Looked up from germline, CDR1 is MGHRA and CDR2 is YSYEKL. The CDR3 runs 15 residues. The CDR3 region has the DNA TGCGCCAGCAGCCAAAGTTCCAGGGCCATGGAGACCCAGTACTTC. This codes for CASSQSSRAMETQYF.

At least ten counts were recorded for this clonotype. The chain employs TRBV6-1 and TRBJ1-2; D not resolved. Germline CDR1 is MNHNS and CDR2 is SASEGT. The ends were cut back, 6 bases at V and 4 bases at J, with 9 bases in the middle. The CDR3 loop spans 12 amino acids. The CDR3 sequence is CASRQAVYGYTF. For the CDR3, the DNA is TGTGCCAGCAGACAAGCAGTCTATGGCTACACCTTC.

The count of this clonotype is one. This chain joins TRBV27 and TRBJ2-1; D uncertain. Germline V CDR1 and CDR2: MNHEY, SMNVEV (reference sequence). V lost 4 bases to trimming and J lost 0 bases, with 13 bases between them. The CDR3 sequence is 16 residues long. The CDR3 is CASSSRVRSSYNEQFF. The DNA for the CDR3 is TGTGCCAGCAGTTCAAGGGTCCGAAGCTCCTACAATGAGCAGTTCTTC.

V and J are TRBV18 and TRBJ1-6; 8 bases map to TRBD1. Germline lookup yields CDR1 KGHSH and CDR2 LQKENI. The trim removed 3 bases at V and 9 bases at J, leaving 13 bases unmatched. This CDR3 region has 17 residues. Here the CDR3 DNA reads TGTGCCAGCTCACCCCAAACGGGGCAGGGGGCCAGTTCACCCCTCCACTTT. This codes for CASSPQTGQGASSPLHF.

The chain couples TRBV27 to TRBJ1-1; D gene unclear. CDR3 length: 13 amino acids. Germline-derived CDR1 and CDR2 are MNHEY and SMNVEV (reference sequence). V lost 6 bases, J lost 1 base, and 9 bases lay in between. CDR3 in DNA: TGTGCCAGCAGCTACCAAGGGAACACTGAAGCTTTCTTT. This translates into CASSYQGNTEAFF.

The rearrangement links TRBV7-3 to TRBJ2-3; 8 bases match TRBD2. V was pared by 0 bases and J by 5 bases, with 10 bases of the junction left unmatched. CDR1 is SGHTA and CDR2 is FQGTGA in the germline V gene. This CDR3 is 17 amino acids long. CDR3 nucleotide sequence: TGTGCCAGCAGCTTAACGATGAGCGGGAGTGTGAGAGATACGCAGTATTTT. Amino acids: CASSLTMSGSVRDTQYF.

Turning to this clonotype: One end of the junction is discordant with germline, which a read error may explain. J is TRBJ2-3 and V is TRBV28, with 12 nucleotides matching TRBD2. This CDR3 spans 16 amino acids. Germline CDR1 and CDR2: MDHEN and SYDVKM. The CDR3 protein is CSSSPLAGGFTDTQYF. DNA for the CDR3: TGTTCCAGCAGCCCTCTAGCGGGAGGGTTCACAGATACGCAGTATTTT.